The 20 T cell receptor beta chains reported below all come from one sample, sequenced in a study of tumor and adjacent non-tumor tissue in lung cancer. TCRbeta libraries were built with three rounds of nested PCR, modified from ARM-PCR. TCRdb analysed the multiplex PCR reads with MiXCR anew, one entry per CDR3 protein. The repertoire has some 200,000 distinct CDR3 sequences, 60% to 85% of them found once; the top ten carry roughly 24%. The template was RNA from unsorted bulk tissue. The specimen sequenced was lung tumor tissue. The receptors were gathered from a man in his 60s with non-small cell lung cancer.

The gene calls are TRBV4-3 and TRBJ2-7; D not resolved. The CDR3 spans 14 residues. The germline CDR1 and CDR2 sequences are LGHNA and YSLEER. V lost 0 bases, J lost 3 bases, and 9 bases lay in between. The CDR3 protein is CASSQEYRYYEQYF. The CDR3 DNA sequence: TGCGCCAGCAGCCAAGAATACAGATACTACGAGCAGTACTTC.

The sample holds one count of this clonotype. Given the absence of the conserved phenylalanine or tryptophan at the CDR3 end, a read error is likely. The chain combines TRBV29-1 with TRBJ2-3, with 9 bases lining up with TRBD1. Looked up from germline, CDR1 is SQVTM and CDR2 is ANQGSEA. CDR3 length: 14 amino acids. V gave up 7 bases and J gave up 6 bases; unmatched junction bases: 11. This chain's CDR3 is CSADTGQGSDTQYN. In DNA form, the CDR3 reads TGCAGCGCCGACACGGGACAGGGATCGGATACGCAGTATAAT.

Concerning this clonotype: At one end, the junction sequence differs from germline, possibly due to a read error. The chain joins TRBV30 to TRBJ2-7; no firm D call. The CDR3 has 13 amino acids. Germline V gene sequence: CDR1 GTSNPN, CDR2 SVGIG (reference sequence). Written as DNA, the CDR3 is TGCGCCTGGAGTGTACACGGCTCCTACGAGCAGTACTTC. Amino acid sequence: CAWSVHGSYEQYF. The full variable domain, its missing parts supplied by reference TRBV30 and TRBJ2-7, is SQTIHQWPATLVQPVGSPLSLECTVEGTSNPNLYWYRQAAGRGLQLLFYSVGIGQISSEVPQNLSASRPQDRQFILSSKKLLLSDSGFYLCAWSVHGSYEQYFGPGTRLTVT.

With respect to this clonotype: Compared with germline, one end of the junction differs, possibly owing to a read error. This chain's CDR3 is CASSPSGGRDTEAIF. Written as DNA, the CDR3 is TGTGCCAGCAGCCCGAGTGGGGGGCGGGACACTGAAGCTATCTTT. The chain links TRBV11-3 to TRBJ1-1, with a weak D call TRBD1 (6 bases). CDR3 length: 15 amino acids. Looked up from germline, CDR1 is SGHNT and CDR2 is YENEEA.

As concerns this clonotype: An end of the junction differs from the germline gene, which may be a read error. The V call is TRBV20-1, the J call TRBJ2-7; TRBD2 matches at 8 bases. CDR1 and CDR2 (germline): DFQATT, SNEGSKA (reference sequence). CDR3 length equals 15 residues. This CDR3 is CSVRRSSGSLKEQYF. The DNA for the CDR3 is TGCAGTGTTAGAAGATCCAGCGGGAGTCTGAAGGAGCAGTATTTC.

With respect to this clonotype: Since a much larger clone is just one base distant, this may be a read error. V and J are TRBV12-3 or TRBV12-4 and TRBJ2-1, with a possible D match to TRBD1 (7 bases). This CDR3 has 17 residues. The CDR3 loop reads CASSLARTGGTYNEQSF. The CDR3 region has the DNA TGTGCCAGCAGTTTAGCTAGGACAGGTGGGACTTACAATGAGCAGTCCTTC.

This sequence joins TRBV30 and TRBJ2-3; TRBD2 agrees at 7 bases. V shed 3 bases, J shed 2 bases, and the junction held 11 bases outside the gene matches. The length of the CDR3 is 16 residues. The germline CDR1 and CDR2 sequences are GTSNPN and SVGIG (reference sequence). The CDR3, as DNA: TGTGCCTGGAGGCGAGCTAGCGGTTTGAACACAGATACGCAGTATTTT. It is translated as CAWRRASGLNTDTQYF. The whole variable domain, remainder taken from reference TRBV30 and TRBJ2-3, is SQTIHQWPATLVQPVGSPLSLECTVEGTSNPNLYWYRQAAGRGLQLLFYSVGIGQISSEVPQNLSASRPQDRQFILSSKKLLLSDSGFYLCAWRRASGLNTDTQYFGPGTRLTVL.

A note on this clonotype: This clone may be a read error of a much larger clone one base away. The V gene is TRBV12-3 or TRBV12-4, the J gene TRBJ2-3, with no clear D. The CDR3 runs to 12 residues. Trimming removed 1 base at V and 7 bases at J, with 6 bases between. The CDR3 is CASSLVVHTQYF. The CDR3 DNA follows: TGTGCCAGCAGTTTAGTTGTACATACGCAGTATTTT.

This clonotype was counted a few times. The J gene is TRBJ2-3, the V gene TRBV20-1; no definite D call. The CDR3 has 14 residues. From germline, CDR1 is DFQATT and CDR2 SNEGSKA (reference sequence). Trimming took 3 bases from V and 1 from J, leaving 11 bases between them. CDR3 DNA: TGCAGTGCTAGGTCGAGTTTGGGCACAGATACGCAGTATTTT. It specifies CSARSSLGTDTQYF.

As for this clonotype: A much larger clone differs by one base, so this may be a read error. This sequence joins TRBV28 and TRBJ1-2, with 8 nucleotides matching TRBD1. This CDR3 spans 12 amino acids. Germline CDR1 reads MDHEN; CDR2 reads SYDVKM. CDR3 in amino acids: CATMDRVYDYTF. CDR3 nucleotides: TGTGCCACCATGGACAGGGTCTATGACTACACCTTC.

With regard to this clonotype: A read error may account for a junction end that differs from germline. The chain combines TRBV14 with TRBJ1-1, with TRBD1 matching over 7 bases. Germline CDR1 is SGHDN and CDR2 is FVKESK. The CDR3 consists of 15 residues. The CDR3 DNA follows: TGTGCCAGCAGCCCCACAGGGGTGTCTGGCACTCAAGCTTTCTTT. Translating it yields CASSPTGVSGTQAFF.

Of note for this clonotype: The missing conserved phenylalanine or tryptophan at the end of this CDR3 makes a read error likely. The rearrangement joins TRBV20-1 to TRBJ1-6; TRBD1 matches 7 bases. Germline trimming cut 6 bases from V and 8 bases from J; bases unmatched to any gene: 16. The CDR3 spans 16 residues. Germline V CDR1 and CDR2: DFQATT, SNEGSKA (reference sequence). This CDR3 is CSARDSRVGGYSPLHI. For the CDR3, the DNA is TGCAGTGCCCGGGACAGTAGAGTGGGGGGGTATTCACCCCTCCACATT.

Comment on this clonotype: A read error is likely, as this CDR3 ends without the conserved phenylalanine or tryptophan. The genes are TRBV12-3 or TRBV12-4 and TRBJ1-5, with 11 bases fitting TRBD1. The CDR3 totals 17 residues. The CDR3, as DNA: TGTACCAGCAGTTTAGGTGGACAGGGGGCGAACAATCAGCCCCAGCATTTG. It specifies CTSSLGGQGANNQPQHL.

V usage is TRBV4-3 and J usage is TRBJ2-7; weak D call: TRBD1 (5 bases). Germline V gene sequence: CDR1 LGHNA, CDR2 YSLEER. The CDR3 length is 13 residues. The ends were cut back, 0 bases at V and 3 bases at J, with 6 bases in the middle. CDR3 residues: CASSQDQGYEQYF. DNA of the CDR3: TGCGCCAGCAGCCAAGATCAGGGCTACGAGCAGTACTTC.

V and J are TRBV11-3 and TRBJ1-6; perhaps TRBD1 as D (5 bases). The CDR3 sequence is 15 residues long. The V gene's germline CDR1 is SGHNT and CDR2 YENEEA. With 9 bases removed from V and 6 bases from J, the gap between germline ends came to 18 bases. This CDR3 reads CASNLGAYGNSPLHF. CDR3 bases: TGTGCCAGTAACTTAGGGGCCTATGGTAATTCACCCCTCCACTTT.

V is TRBV6-1 and J is TRBJ1-2; 12 nucleotides line up with TRBD1. The CDR3 consists of 15 residues. The V and J ends lost 6 bases and 10 bases, in that order; junction bases with no gene match: 12. The germline CDR1 and CDR2 sequences are MNHNS and SASEGT. The CDR3, as DNA: TGTGCCAGCAGATCCGGGACAGGGGGCGTTGGGTACTACACCTTC. This sequence encodes CASRSGTGGVGYYTF.

The J gene is TRBJ2-2, the V gene TRBV11-3; no reliable D call. Per the germline V gene, CDR1 is SGHNT and CDR2 is YENEEA. CDR3 length: 14 residues. The V gene lost 7 bases and the J gene lost 7 bases, with 16 bases spanning the gap. The DNA for the CDR3 is TGTGCCAGCATCTTTAAGGTGGCGAGCGGGGAGCTGTTTTTT. It translates to CASIFKVASGELFF.

For this clonotype: One end of the junction varies from germline; a read error may be responsible. The chain carries TRBV20-1 and TRBJ2-7; D might be TRBD2 (6 bases). The CDR3 has 16 amino acids. Germline V gives CDR1 DFQATT, CDR2 SNEGSKA (reference sequence). DNA of the CDR3: TGCAGTGCTAGACATTTGGGACTCTCGTCCTTCTACGAACAGTACTTC. It codes for CSARHLGLSSFYEQYF.

This clonotype was recorded once. The CDR3 carries no conserved terminal phenylalanine or tryptophan, so it likely arises from a read error. The chain joins TRBV4-3 to TRBJ2-1, with 10 bases lining up with TRBD2. The V gene's germline CDR1 is LGHNA and CDR2 YSLEER. The CDR3 runs 21 residues. This chain's CDR3 is CDSSQDWARLAGRTYYNEQFL. CDR3 DNA sequence: TGCGACAGCAGTCAAGATTGGGCACGACTAGCGGGTAGGACCTACTACAATGAGCAGTTCTTG.

To note about this clonotype: A much bigger clone sits one base away, suggesting this may be a read error. The chain has TRBV11-3 and TRBJ2-5, with 8 nucleotides matching TRBD1. Looked up from germline, CDR1 is SGHNT and CDR2 is YENEEA. The CDR3 is 16 amino acids. CDR3 sequence reads: CASSLGDRFGGEIQYF. The CDR3 DNA follows: TGTGCCAGCAGCTTAGGGGACAGGTTTGGAGGGGAGATCCAGTACTTC.